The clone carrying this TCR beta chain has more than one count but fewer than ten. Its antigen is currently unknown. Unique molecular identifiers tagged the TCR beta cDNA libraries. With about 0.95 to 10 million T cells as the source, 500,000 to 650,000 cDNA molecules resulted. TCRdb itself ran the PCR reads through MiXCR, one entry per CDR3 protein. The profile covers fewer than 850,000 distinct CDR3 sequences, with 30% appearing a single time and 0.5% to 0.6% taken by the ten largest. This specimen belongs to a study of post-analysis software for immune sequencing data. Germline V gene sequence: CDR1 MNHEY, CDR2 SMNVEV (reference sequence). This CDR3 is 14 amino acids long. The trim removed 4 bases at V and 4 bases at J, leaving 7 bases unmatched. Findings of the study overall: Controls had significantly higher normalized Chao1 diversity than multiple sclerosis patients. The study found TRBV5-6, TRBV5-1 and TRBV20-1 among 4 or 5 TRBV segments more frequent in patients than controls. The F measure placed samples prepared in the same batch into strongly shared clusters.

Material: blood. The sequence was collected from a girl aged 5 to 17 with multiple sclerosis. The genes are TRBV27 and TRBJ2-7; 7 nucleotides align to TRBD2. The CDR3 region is CASSSGLVRYEQYF. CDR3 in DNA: TGTGCCAGCAGTTCCGGACTAGTCCGTTACGAGCAGTACTTC.